The sequence of this T cell receptor (beta chain) was determined in a study of CXCR3-negative and CXCR3-positive naive CD8 T cells. Broader study findings: Naive CXCR3-negative and CXCR3-positive cells had similar TRBV-TRBJ usage; memory differed. Naive cells with CXCR3 showed TRB CDR3s that were more hydrophobic than those in CXCR3-negative naive cells. No difference in surface CD5 was seen between naive subsets, and TCR strength was inferred from TRB CDR3 properties.

The germline gives CDR1 SQVTM, CDR2 ANQGSEA. The CDR3 sequence is 13 residues long. The authors prepared UMI-labeled TRB cDNA libraries by 5' RACE. TCRdb processed the 5' RACE reads again and assigns one entry to each CDR3 protein, with no DNA. Listed are about 63,000 distinct CDR3 sequences; approximately 4.4% falls within the top ten. Note on this clonotype: Its antigen is as yet unknown.

The TCR comes from a human donor in good health. Some clones in this sample may be carry-over from other donors' samples. The specimen was naive CXCR3+ CD8+ T cells from blood. Subset given: CD45RO-CCR7+CD27+CD95- naive CD8+ T cells expressing CXCR3 (TNR3+). V gene TRBV29-1 combines with J gene TRBJ2-7. The CDR3 is CSVEEQESYEQYF.